This is a list of T cell receptor beta chains from one sample in a study of blood T cell repertoires in COVID-19. Libraries were prepared by immunoSEQ multiplex PCR; TCRdb keeps only in-frame clonotypes and omits some of them. The sample includes 250,000 or so clones, roughly 90% seen only once; the top ten take less than 8%. The sequencing input was peripheral blood. All receptors come from a man in his 60s with acute or convalescent COVID-19. Both conserved end residues are part of each CDR3. Fields, in order: J gene, V gene, D gene, clone size, CDR3 protein, CDR3 DNA. D genes are given only for firm matches. The size entry is marked missing in some rows and otherwise reads once, few, many or a size class.

TRBJ1-4 | TRBV9 | TRBD1 | once | CASSDIGQGAVEKLFF | TGTGCCAGCAGCGATATTGGACAGGGGGCGGTGGAAAAACTGTTTTTT
TRBJ2-7 | TRBV19 | TRBD1 | once | CASSIRDRPYEQYF | TGTGCCAGTAGTATCCGGGACAGACCCTACGAGCAGTACTTC
TRBJ2-7 | TRBV5-1 | . | . | CASREGGTSYEQYF | TGCGCCAGCAGGGAAGGGGGTACCTCCTACGAGCAGTACTTC
TRBJ2-1 | TRBV19 | . | . | CASTTPRGGTDEQFF | TGTGCCAGTACCACCCCGAGGGGGGGGACCGATGAGCAGTTCTTC
TRBJ1-5 | TRBV2 | . | . | CASSDLGQGNQPQHF | TGTGCCAGCAGTGACTTAGGGCAGGGTAATCAGCCCCAGCATTTT
TRBJ2-7 | TRBV9 | . | . | CASSSSGQAGLYEQYF | TGTGCCAGCAGCTCCTCCGGACAGGCGGGACTCTACGAGCAGTACTTC
TRBJ1-2 | TRBV9 | . | few | CASSVGGEWDGYTF | TGTGCCAGCAGCGTAGGTGGGGAGTGGGATGGCTACACCTTC
TRBJ1-2 | TRBV5-6 | . | . | CASSLAARSGYGYTF | TGTGCCAGCAGCTTGGCCGCGCGATCCGGCTATGGCTACACCTTC
TRBJ2-1 | TRBV6-2/TRBV6-3 | TRBD2 | . | CASSYISGGHNEQFF | TGTGCCAGCAGTTACATTAGCGGGGGCCACAATGAGCAGTTCTTC
TRBJ2-5 | TRBV7-2 | . | . | CASSPSRTETQYF | TGTGCCAGCAGCCCGAGCCGTACGGAGACCCAGTACTTC